The rows below give T cell receptor beta chains drawn from one sample of a study of human CD8 memory T cell subsets. For each CDR3 protein, TCRdb gives one entry from its re-call of the 5' RACE reads, without DNA. The sample shows about 10,000 distinct CDR3 sequences, and approximately 8.6% sits with its ten largest clones. The specimen sequenced was CD8+ T cells from PBMCs. These receptors originate from a human donor in good health. The CDR3 runs from the conserved cysteine through the conserved F or W. Fields, in order: J gene, clone size, V gene, CDR3 protein. A clone size is listed for some rows: how often the clone was seen (once, few, many), or a class if it is expanded.

J: TRBJ2-2; size: NA; V: TRBV24-1; CDR3: CATSDPGQGGTGELFF
J: TRBJ1-5; size: NA; V: TRBV6-6; CDR3: CASRSTGQVQPQHF
J: TRBJ2-2; size: NA; V: TRBV11-2; CDR3: CASRAPSGGANGELFF
J: TRBJ1-5; size: medium-sized; V: TRBV7-2; CDR3: CASSPEHSNQPQHF
J: TRBJ2-7; size: medium-sized; V: TRBV5-5; CDR3: CASSLEGQGNYEQYF
J: TRBJ2-1; size: NA; V: TRBV5-1; CDR3: CASSSLDLSDEQFF
J: TRBJ2-3; size: NA; V: TRBV4-2; CDR3: CASSLYSTDTQYF
J: TRBJ2-7; size: NA; V: TRBV4-3; CDR3: CASSPQRSYEQYF
J: TRBJ2-7; size: NA; V: TRBV25-1; CDR3: CASSVGVSAYEQYF
J: TRBJ2-5; size: NA; V: TRBV12-3/TRBV12-4; CDR3: CASSFQFSQETQYF
J: TRBJ2-2; size: medium-sized; V: TRBV11-3; CDR3: CASSSTGELFF
J: TRBJ2-7; size: NA; V: TRBV10-2; CDR3: CASSEQAGGPPEQYF
J: TRBJ2-5; size: NA; V: TRBV5-1; CDR3: CASSFDRTQETQYF
J: TRBJ2-6; size: NA; V: TRBV28; CDR3: CASSPSSFSGANVLTF
J: TRBJ2-1; size: NA; V: TRBV28; CDR3: CASSSQSYNEQFF
J: TRBJ2-5; size: NA; V: TRBV14; CDR3: CASSQDWVDLAGGLETQYF